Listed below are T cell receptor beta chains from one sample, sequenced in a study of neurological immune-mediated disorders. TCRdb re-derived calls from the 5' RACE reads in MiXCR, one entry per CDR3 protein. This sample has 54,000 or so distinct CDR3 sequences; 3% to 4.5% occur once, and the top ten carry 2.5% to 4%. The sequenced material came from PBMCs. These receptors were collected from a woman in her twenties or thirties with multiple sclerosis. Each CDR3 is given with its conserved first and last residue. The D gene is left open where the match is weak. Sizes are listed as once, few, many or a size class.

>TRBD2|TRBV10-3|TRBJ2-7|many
CATRTSGGILPDEQYF
TGTGCCACCAGGACTAGCGGGGGAATTCTACCTGACGAGCAGTACTTC
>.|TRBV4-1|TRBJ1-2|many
CASSRAGSDYGYTF
TGCGCCAGCAGCCGGGCAGGGTCGGACTATGGCTACACCTTC
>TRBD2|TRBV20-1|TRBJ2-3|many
CSASIRTSGGDTQYF
TGCAGTGCCTCAATACGGACTAGCGGGGGCGATACGCAGTATTTT
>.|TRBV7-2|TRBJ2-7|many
CASSLGGAISYEQYF
TGTGCCAGCAGCTTAGGGGGGGCGATATCCTACGAGCAGTACTTC
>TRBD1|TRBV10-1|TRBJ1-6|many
CASRRDSQNSPLNF
TGCGCCAGCAGGAGGGACAGCCAGAATTCACCCCTCAACTTT
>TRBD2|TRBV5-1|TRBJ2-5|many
CASSLLEGRGGETQYF
TGCGCCAGCAGCTTGCTTGAAGGTCGGGGGGGAGAGACCCAGTACTTC
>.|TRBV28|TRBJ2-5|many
CASSAGHLETQYF
TGTGCCAGCAGTGCCGGCCATTTAGAGACCCAGTACTTC
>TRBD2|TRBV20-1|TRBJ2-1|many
CSASIAGVVGNEQFF
TGCAGTGCTAGTATAGCGGGAGTGGTCGGAAATGAGCAGTTCTTC
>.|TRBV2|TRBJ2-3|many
CASSAGEADTQYF
TGTGCCAGCAGTGCGGGAGAAGCAGATACGCAGTATTTT
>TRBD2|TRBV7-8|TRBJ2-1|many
CASSFGTSGAFYNEQFF
TGTGCCAGCAGCTTTGGGACTAGCGGGGCCTTCTACAATGAGCAGTTCTTC
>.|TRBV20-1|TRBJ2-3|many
CSARPATSTDTQYF
TGCAGTGCCCGGCCAGCGACGAGCACAGATACGCAGTATTTT
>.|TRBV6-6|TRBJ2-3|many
CASSSERVKDTQYF
TGTGCCAGCAGTTCGGAGCGGGTTAAAGATACGCAGTATTTT
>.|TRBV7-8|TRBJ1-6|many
CASSQAPPGSPLHF
TGTGCCAGCAGCCAAGCCCCGCCCGGGTCACCCCTCCACTTT
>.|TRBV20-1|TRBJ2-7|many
CSATESYEQYF
TGCAGTGCTACCGAGTCCTACGAGCAGTACTTC
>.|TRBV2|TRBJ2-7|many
CASSEAGGEQYF
TGTGCCAGCAGTGAAGCGGGCGGGGAGCAGTACTTC
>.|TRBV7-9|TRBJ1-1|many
CASSFYQGENTEAFF
TGTGCCAGCAGCTTCTATCAGGGTGAGAACACTGAAGCTTTCTTT
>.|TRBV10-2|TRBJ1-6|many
CASLGLGTINF
TGCGCCAGCCTGGGACTGGGGACAATCAACTTT
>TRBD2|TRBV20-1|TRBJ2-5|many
CSANGLAGDETQYF
TGCAGTGCTAACGGACTAGCGGGAGACGAGACCCAGTACTTC
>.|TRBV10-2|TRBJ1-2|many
CASSPGANYGYTF
TGCGCCAGCAGCCCGGGAGCGAACTATGGCTACACCTTC
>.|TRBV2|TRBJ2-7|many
CASRGWRGPNEQYF
TGTGCCAGCAGGGGGTGGCGGGGCCCCAACGAGCAGTACTTC
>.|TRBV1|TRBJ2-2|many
CTSSPPGPNTGELFF
TGCACCAGCAGCCCCCCGGGACCGAACACCGGGGAGCTGTTTTTT
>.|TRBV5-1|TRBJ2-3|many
CASRASDTQYF
TGCGCCAGCAGAGCGTCAGATACGCAGTATTTT
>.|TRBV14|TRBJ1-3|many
CASSQANTIYF
TGTGCCAGCAGCCAAGCAAACACCATATATTTT
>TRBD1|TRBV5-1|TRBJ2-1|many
CASSPGTGPYNEQFF
TGCGCCAGCAGCCCCGGGACAGGACCCTACAATGAGCAGTTCTTC